This entry lists 24 T cell receptor beta chains sequenced from one sample in a study of shared clonotypes between healthy human individuals. Here immunoSEQ multiplex PCR was the method, and the copy in TCRdb shows in-frame clones only, minus some. The data contain a few million clones, under 95% of them singletons. Sequenced material: naive CD4+ T cells from PBMCs. Stated subset: CD45RA+ positively selected. The receptors here all came from a man younger than 30 in good health. Some clones in this sample may be carry-over from other donors' samples.

This clone was observed once. The chain links TRBV23-1 to TRBJ1-1; tentative D call: TRBD1 (5 bases). TRBV23-1 is classed as an ORF, of uncertain function. V lost 1 base to trimming and J lost 2 bases, with 11 bases between them. There are 15 residues in the CDR3. The CDR3 bases are TGCGCCAGCAGTCAATGGTACAGGACAAACACTGAAGCTTTCTTT. It encodes CASSQWYRTNTEAFF.

The gene calls are TRBV2 and TRBJ2-7, with a tentative D call TRBD1 (6 bases). V was shortened by 6 bases and J by 7 bases, with 13 bases between the two germline ends. Per germline, CDR1 SNHLY and CDR2 FYNNEI. This CDR3 contains 12 residues. DNA for the CDR3: TGTGCCAGCAGGTACCAGGGGCAGGAGCAGTACTTC. Protein product: CASRYQGQEQYF.

This chain connects TRBV19 to TRBJ2-7; no definite D call. Per the germline V gene, CDR1 is LNHDA and CDR2 is SQIVND (reference sequence). The CDR3 has 13 amino acids. Trimming took off 2 bases at V and 5 bases at J, with 10 bases between the two ends. CDR3 amino acids: CASSILVGNEQYF. For the CDR3, the DNA is TGTGCCAGTAGTATATTAGTCGGTAACGAGCAGTACTTC.

The chain joins TRBV7-2 to TRBJ1-2, with D possibly being TRBD1 (5 bases). This CDR3 contains 14 residues. The germline V and J ends were trimmed by 1 base and 4 bases, with 10 bases remaining between them. Germline V lookup: CDR1 SGHTA, CDR2 FQGNSA. The CDR3 loop reads CASSLGDSSYGYTF. CDR3 bases: TGTGCCAGCAGCTTAGGCGACAGCAGCTATGGCTACACCTTC.

This clone was recorded a few times. The J gene is TRBJ1-5, the V gene TRBV4-1; D call uncertain. This CDR3 spans 13 amino acids. Germline V lookup: CDR1 MGHRA, CDR2 YSYEKL. Between the trimmed V and J ends, which lost 0 bases and 6 bases, there was a span of 6 bases. This CDR3 reads CASSQEGSQPQHF. CDR3 in DNA: TGCGCCAGCAGCCAAGAGGGCAGTCAGCCCCAGCATTTT.

This chain joins TRBV4-1 and TRBJ2-7; a possible D gene is TRBD1 (6 bases). Trimming removed 2 bases at V and 5 bases at J, with 16 bases between. The germline CDR1 and CDR2 sequences are MGHRA and YSYEKL. There are 15 residues in the CDR3. CDR3 loop: CASSQPWQGRHEQYF. CDR3 nucleotide sequence: TGCGCCAGCAGCCAACCCTGGCAGGGGCGCCACGAGCAGTACTTC.

Turning to this clone: The sample has other DNA sequences that encode this CDR3 too. V gene TRBV7-9 combines with J gene TRBJ2-7, with 11 bases lining up with TRBD1. This CDR3 has 15 residues. In germline, CDR1 is SEHNR, CDR2 FQNEAQ (reference sequence). With V trimmed by 0 bases and J by 3 bases, 1 base remained unmatched. The CDR3 loop is CASSLAGTGGYEQYF. The CDR3 DNA reads TGTGCCAGCAGCTTAGCCGGGACAGGGGGCTACGAGCAGTACTTC.

The rearrangement links TRBV2 to TRBJ2-3, with a possible D match to TRBD1 (6 bases). The V end was cut by 7 bases, the J end by 0 bases, with 11 bases between. CDR3 length equals 14 residues. Looked up from germline, CDR1 is SNHLY and CDR2 is FYNNEI. As DNA, the CDR3 is TGTGCCAGCATGAAGGACAGAAGCACAGATACGCAGTATTTT. Protein sequence: CASMKDRSTDTQYF.

The chain combines TRBV19 with TRBJ1-1, with a tentative D call TRBD1 (5 bases). CDR1 and CDR2 (germline): LNHDA, SQIVND (reference sequence). The V end lost 2 bases, the J end lost 11 bases, and 15 bases lay between the germline ends. This CDR3 comprises 13 residues. The CDR3 coding sequence is TGTGCCAGTAGTATACGGGACGCTCACACGGCTTTCTTT. This codes for CASSIRDAHTAFF. The entire variable domain, with the rest obtained from reference TRBV19 and TRBJ1-1, is as follows: DGGITQSPKYLFRKEGQNVTLSCEQNLNHDAMYWYRQDPGQGLRLIYYSQIVNDFQKGDIAEGYSVSREKKESFPLTVTSAQKNPTAFYLCASSIRDAHTAFFGQGTRLTVV.

The chain couples TRBV6-6 to TRBJ2-2; D possibly matches TRBD1 or TRBD2 (5 bases each). The CDR3 has 15 residues. CDR1 is MNHNY and CDR2 is SVGAGI in the germline V gene (reference sequence). Trimming shortened V by 4 bases and J by 5 bases, and 14 bases separated the two germline ends. CDR3 sequence reads: CASSSSGKRTGELFF. The CDR3, as DNA: TGTGCCAGCAGTTCTTCAGGGAAGCGGACCGGGGAGCTGTTTTTT.

V gene TRBV5-1 combines with J gene TRBJ2-7, with D perhaps TRBD1 (6 bases). Looked up from germline, CDR1 is SGHRS and CDR2 is YFSETQ. Deletions cut 1 base from V and 3 bases from J, with 11 bases between. This CDR3 is built from 14 residues. The CDR3 DNA sequence: TGCGCCAGCAGCTTGCGACTACAGGGCTACGAGCAGTACTTC. It is translated as CASSLRLQGYEQYF.

The chain couples TRBV6-6 to TRBJ2-7; a weak D match, TRBD2 (7 bases). V dropped 0 bases and J dropped 2 bases, with 14 bases sitting between them. The CDR3 has 16 amino acids. Germline CDR1 MNHNY, CDR2 SVGAGI (reference sequence). CDR3 coding DNA: TGTGCCAGCAGTTACTCAACGGGGGGCGACCCCTACGAGCAGTACTTC. Translated, it gives CASSYSTGGDPYEQYF.

As regards this clone: Other DNA sequences within the sample encode an identical CDR3. The chain recombines TRBV18 with TRBJ1-1; D not resolved. This CDR3 comprises 13 residues. Germline V CDR1 and CDR2: KGHSH, LQKENI. Trimming removed 4 bases from V and 1 base from J, with 7 bases in between. The CDR3 protein is CASSQSRNTEAFF. The CDR3 nucleotides are TGTGCCAGCTCACAATCCAGGAACACTGAAGCTTTCTTT. Full variable domain (remainder filled in from reference TRBV18 and TRBJ1-1): NAGVMQNPRHLVRRRGQEARLRCSPMKGHSHVYWYRQLPEEGLKFMVYLQKENIIDESGMPKERFSAEFPKEGPSILRIQQVVRGDSAAYFCASSQSRNTEAFFGQGTRLTVV.

This rearrangement joins TRBV2 to TRBJ1-2, with D perhaps matching TRBD1 (5 bases). Germline lookup yields CDR1 SNHLY and CDR2 FYNNEI. V was pared by 7 bases and J by 2 bases, with 20 bases between. The CDR3 is made up of 16 amino acids. CDR3 in amino acids: CASTWGGTSPNYGYTF. Written as DNA, the CDR3 is TGTGCCAGCACCTGGGGGGGGACTTCTCCCAACTATGGCTACACCTTC.

The chain is built from TRBV9 and TRBJ1-4; D uncertain. Trimming removed 0 bases from V and 3 bases from J, with 12 bases in between. Germline values: CDR1 SGDLS, CDR2 YYNGEE. The length of the CDR3 is 16 residues. The CDR3 protein is CASSVAPLGANEKLFF. The DNA for the CDR3 is TGTGCCAGCAGCGTAGCTCCGCTTGGTGCTAATGAAAAACTGTTTTTT. Full variable domain (rest looked up from reference TRBV9 and TRBJ1-4): DSGVTQTPKHLITATGQRVTLRCSPRSGDLSVYWYQQSLDQGLQFLIQYYNGEERAKGNILERFSAQQFPDLHSELNLSSLELGDSALYFCASSVAPLGANEKLFFGSGTQLSVL.

The J gene is TRBJ2-4, the V gene TRBV4-3, with D unresolved. The germline gives CDR1 LGHNA, CDR2 YSLEER. With 1 base removed from V and 6 bases from J, the gap between germline ends came to 4 bases. The length of the CDR3 is 12 residues. The CDR3 sequence: CASSQVGNIQYF. CDR3 in DNA: TGCGCCAGCAGCCAAGTAGGAAACATTCAGTACTTC.

The chain uses TRBV2 and TRBJ2-1; D gene ambiguous. This CDR3 is built from 12 residues. V was cut by 4 bases and J by 8 bases, with 9 bases left in between. Per germline, CDR1 SNHLY and CDR2 FYNNEI. The CDR3 here is CASSVLAYEQFF. CDR3 bases: TGTGCCAGCAGTGTGTTAGCATATGAGCAGTTCTTC.

The CDR3 here is CASSLEDIYNEQFF. The CDR3 coding sequence is TGCGCCAGCAGCTTGGAGGACATTTACAATGAGCAGTTCTTC. The chain carries TRBV5-1 and TRBJ2-1, with D perhaps matching TRBD1 (5 bases). The CDR3 consists of 14 residues. In germline, CDR1 is SGHRS, CDR2 YFSETQ. The ends were cut back, 0 bases at V and 4 bases at J, with 8 bases in the middle. The full variable domain, its missing parts supplied by reference TRBV5-1 and TRBJ2-1, is KAGVTQTPRYLIKTRGQQVTLSCSPISGHRSVSWYQQTPGQGLQFLFEYFSETQRNKGNFPGRFSGRQFSNSRSEMNVSTLELGDSALYLCASSLEDIYNEQFFGPGTRLTVL.

The rearrangement links TRBV27 to TRBJ1-2; TRBD1 matches at 7 bases. V shed 4 bases and J 5 bases; nucleotides not matched to a gene: 16. Looked up from germline, CDR1 is MNHEY and CDR2 is SMNVEV (reference sequence). The CDR3 loop spans 17 amino acids. CDR3 amino acids: CASSSFGEGARGYGYTF. The CDR3 bases are TGTGCCAGCAGTTCCTTTGGGGAGGGGGCGCGAGGATATGGCTACACCTTC.

The gene calls are TRBV29-1 and TRBJ2-5; D not resolved. Germline V lookup: CDR1 SQVTM, CDR2 ANQGSEA. The CDR3 sequence is 13 residues long. The V gene lost 5 bases and the J gene lost 5 bases, with 15 bases spanning the gap. CDR3 in amino acids: CSVWNRRYETQYF. The CDR3 region has the DNA TGCAGCGTTTGGAATAGAAGGTACGAGACCCAGTACTTC.

V is TRBV9 and J is TRBJ1-4, with D possibly TRBD1 on 5 matching bases. The CDR3 consists of 14 residues. The germline V and J ends were trimmed by 0 bases and 7 bases, with 10 bases remaining between them. CDR1 SGDLS and CDR2 YYNGEE come from the germline V gene. CDR3 sequence reads: CASSVGGTGEKLFF. The CDR3 DNA is TGTGCCAGCAGCGTAGGGGGGACGGGTGAAAAACTGTTTTTT.

CDR3 nucleotide sequence: TGTGCCACGAGGCTAGGACGGTCAGACTCCTACGAGCAGTACTTC. This codes for CATRLGRSDSYEQYF. The V and J genes are TRBV15 and TRBJ2-7; no firm D call. CDR1 is LNHNV, CDR2 YYDKDF, per germline (reference sequence). There are 15 residues in the CDR3. V lost 9 bases and J lost 0, with 18 bases in between. The variable domain in full, with the rest retrieved from reference TRBV15 and TRBJ2-7, is DAMVIQNPRYQVTQFGKPVTLSCSQTLNHNVMYWYQQKSSQAPKLLFHYYDKDFNNEADTPDNFQSRRPNTSFCFLDIRSPGLGDTAMYLCATRLGRSDSYEQYFGPGTRLTVT.

The chain has TRBV16 and TRBJ1-5; TRBD1 agrees at 8 bases. CDR1 KGHSY and CDR2 FQNENV come from the germline V gene. The CDR3 length is 13 residues. Trimming removed 8 bases from V and 6 bases from J; junction bases left unmatched: 6. This CDR3 is CASVQGAAQPQHF. The CDR3, as DNA: TGTGCCAGCGTGCAGGGGGCCGCTCAGCCCCAGCATTTT. Drawing the rest from reference TRBV16 and TRBJ1-5, the complete variable domain is GEEVAQTPKHLVRGEGQKAKLYCAPIKGHSYVFWYQQVLKNEFKFLISFQNENVFDETGMPKERFSAKCLPNSPCSLEIQATKLEDSAVYFCASVQGAAQPQHFGDGTRLSIL.

The V and J genes are TRBV5-4 and TRBJ2-7; weak D call: TRBD1 (5 bases). Trimming removed 2 bases from V and 3 bases from J, with 12 bases in between. The CDR3 contains 14 residues. The germline V gene has CDR1 SGHNT and CDR2 YYREEE (reference sequence). CDR3 coding DNA: TGTGCCAGCAGCTTATCAGGGATTCGCTACGAGCAGTACTTC. This encodes CASSLSGIRYEQYF.